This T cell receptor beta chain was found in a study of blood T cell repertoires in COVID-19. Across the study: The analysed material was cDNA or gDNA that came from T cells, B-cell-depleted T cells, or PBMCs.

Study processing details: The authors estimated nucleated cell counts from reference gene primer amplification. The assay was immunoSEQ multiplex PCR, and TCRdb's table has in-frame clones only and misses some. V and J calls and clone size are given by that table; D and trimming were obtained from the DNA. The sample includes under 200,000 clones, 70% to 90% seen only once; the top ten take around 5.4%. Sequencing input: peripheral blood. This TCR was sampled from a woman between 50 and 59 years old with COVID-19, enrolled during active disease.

The CDR3 DNA is TGTGCCAGCAGTTACTCAGGGACAGGGGTGCTGGTCGAGCAGTACTTC. It yields the protein CASSYSGTGVLVEQYF. V gene TRBV6-5 combines with J gene TRBJ2-7, with 10 bases that match TRBD1. The CDR3 length is 16 residues. Trimming removed 0 bases from V and 6 bases from J; junction bases left unmatched: 8. CDR1 is MNHEY, CDR2 SVGAGI, per germline.